The 5 T cell receptor beta chains below all came from one sample that was sequenced in a study of blood T cell repertoires in COVID-19 (dated by TCRdb to about 2020). The library was built by means of the immunoSEQ multiplex PCR assay. TCRdb limited this immuneACCESS table to in-frame rearrangements with V and J called. A share of clones is missing; checked studies link under half to unresolved V genes, and the rest is unexplained. Counted in this sample were approximately 140,000 clones; about 89% of them appeared once. The top ten clones comprise about 5.7% of the sample. Sequencing was performed on peripheral blood. These receptors were collected from a man older than 75 with acute or convalescent COVID-19.

The chain carries TRBV3-1 (or the pseudogene TRBV3-2) and TRBJ1-5, with TRBD1 matching over 8 bases. V gave up 3 bases and J gave up 7 bases; unmatched junction bases: 8. Per germline, CDR1 LGHDT and CDR2 YNNKEL (reference sequence). The CDR3 consists of 15 residues. CDR3 sequence (DNA): TGTGCCAGCAGCCATCCCGGACAGGGAGGACAGCCCCAGCATTTT. This gives the protein CASSHPGQGGQPQHF.

The gene calls are TRBV4-2 and TRBJ2-7; tentative D call: TRBD2 (6 bases). The CDR3 length is 12 residues. Germline V lookup: CDR1 LGHNA, CDR2 YNFKEQ. Trimming removed 3 bases at V and 4 bases at J, with 7 bases between. The CDR3 region has the DNA TGTGCCAGCAGCCAGGCGGGGTACGAGCAGTACTTC. It is translated as CASSQAGYEQYF.

V and J are TRBV5-1 and TRBJ2-2; TRBD1 is a possible D gene (5 bases). CDR3 length equals 15 residues. Germline CDR1 is SGHRS and CDR2 is YFSETQ. The germline V and J ends were trimmed by 1 base and 7 bases, with 14 bases remaining between them. The CDR3 region is CASSLKGQDVGELFF. CDR3 sequence (DNA): TGCGCCAGCAGCTTGAAGGGGCAAGATGTCGGGGAGCTGTTTTTT.

The chain combines TRBV7-6 with TRBJ2-1; 9 bases align to TRBD2. J lost 2 bases, V lost 5 bases, and 7 bases had no gene match. CDR1 is SGHVS and CDR2 is FNYEAQ in the germline V gene. This CDR3 has 16 residues. The CDR3 loop is CASSIIPSGAYNEQFF. As DNA, the CDR3 is TGTGCCAGCAGCATTATTCCTAGCGGGGCCTACAATGAGCAGTTCTTC.

The chain carries TRBV11-2 and TRBJ2-7; TRBD1 agrees at 8 bases. This CDR3 has 15 residues. Per the germline V gene, CDR1 is SGHAT and CDR2 is FQNNGV. J was trimmed by 2 bases and V by 5 bases; bases with no gene match: 8. The CDR3 reads CASSQPGQAPYEQYF. Written as DNA, the CDR3 is TGTGCCAGCAGCCAACCGGGACAGGCTCCCTACGAGCAGTACTTC.